This T cell receptor beta chain was captured in a study of T cell changes during pregnancy in multiple sclerosis. The length of the CDR3 is 15 residues. V lost 1 base, J lost 4 bases, and 5 bases stayed unmatched. Germline V gene lookup returns CDR1 SEHNR and CDR2 FQNEAQ (reference sequence). Sequencing used immunoSEQ multiplex PCR; TCRdb keeps in-frame clones, though not all of them. The repertoire holds roughly 26,000 clones, with 89% as singletons. A few counts support this clone. Sequenced here: CD8+ T cells from peripheral blood mononuclear cells, sampled in the second trimester of pregnancy. The chain links TRBV7-9 to TRBJ1-1; TRBD1 matches at 8 bases. This TCR derives from a female donor with multiple sclerosis, enrolled in a pregnancy study. The CDR3 DNA reads TGTGCCAGCAGCTTAGTTCAGGGGGCGATCACTGAAGCTTTCTTT. This encodes CASSLVQGAITEAFF. Supplemented by reference TRBV7-9 and TRBJ1-1, the full variable domain reads DTGVSQNPRHKITKRGQNVTFRCDPISEHNRLYWYRQTLGQGPEFLTYFQNEAQLEKSRLLSDRFSAERPKGSFSTLEIQRTEQGDSAMYLCASSLVQGAITEAFFGQGTRLTVV.